This T cell receptor (beta chain) was found in a study of regulatory T cells in long-lasting Graves disease. After removal of 3 bases from V and 0 bases from J, the junction contained 10 bases not matched to a gene. CDR1 SGDLS and CDR2 YYNGEE come from the germline V gene. There are 19 residues in the CDR3. Arm-PCR of CDR3 regions and iRepertoire HTBI primers were the basis on which TCR beta libraries were built. MiXCR, run by TCRdb on the multiplex PCR reads, gives a single entry per CDR3 protein. The sample includes some 370,000 distinct CDR3 sequences, approximately 12% of them seen just once. Sample time point: newly diagnosed GD, antithyroid drugs for less than 3 months. Researchers made the TCR library from RNA that was extracted from PBMCs. The same specimen was also included in a second study, on T cells in Graves' hyperthyroidism and ophthalmopathy. From that paper: The hyperthyroidism was newly diagnosed and had lasted under 2 months; the patients were aged 18 to 65.

The sequence was collected from a woman between 18 and 29 years old with Graves disease. The J gene is TRBJ2-6, the V gene TRBV9; 9 bases map to TRBD1. Specimen: peripheral blood mononuclear cells (PBMCs), collected at new diagnosis, from a patient treated with antithyroid drugs. CDR3 sequence (DNA): TGTGCCAGCAGCGGGGGGGACAGGGCCCGCATCTCTGGGGCCAACGTCCTGACTTTC. Its translation is CASSGGDRARISGANVLTF.